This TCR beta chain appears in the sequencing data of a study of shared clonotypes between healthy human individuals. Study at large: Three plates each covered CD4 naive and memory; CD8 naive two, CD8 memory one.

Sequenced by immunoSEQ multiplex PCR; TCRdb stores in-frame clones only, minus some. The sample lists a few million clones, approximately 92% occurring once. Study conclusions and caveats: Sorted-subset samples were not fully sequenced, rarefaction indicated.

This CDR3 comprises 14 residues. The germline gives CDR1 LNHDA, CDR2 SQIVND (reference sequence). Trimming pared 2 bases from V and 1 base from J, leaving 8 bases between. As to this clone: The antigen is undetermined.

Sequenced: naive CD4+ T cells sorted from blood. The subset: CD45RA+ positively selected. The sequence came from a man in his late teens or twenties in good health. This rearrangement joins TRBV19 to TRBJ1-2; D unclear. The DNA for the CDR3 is TGTGCCAGTAGTATAAGAGGGTTTAACTATGGCTACACCTTC. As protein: CASSIRGFNYGYTF. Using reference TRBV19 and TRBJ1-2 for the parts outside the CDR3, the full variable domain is DGGITQSPKYLFRKEGQNVTLSCEQNLNHDAMYWYRQDPGQGLRLIYYSQIVNDFQKGDIAEGYSVSREKKESFPLTVTSAQKNPTAFYLCASSIRGFNYGYTFGSGTRLTVV.